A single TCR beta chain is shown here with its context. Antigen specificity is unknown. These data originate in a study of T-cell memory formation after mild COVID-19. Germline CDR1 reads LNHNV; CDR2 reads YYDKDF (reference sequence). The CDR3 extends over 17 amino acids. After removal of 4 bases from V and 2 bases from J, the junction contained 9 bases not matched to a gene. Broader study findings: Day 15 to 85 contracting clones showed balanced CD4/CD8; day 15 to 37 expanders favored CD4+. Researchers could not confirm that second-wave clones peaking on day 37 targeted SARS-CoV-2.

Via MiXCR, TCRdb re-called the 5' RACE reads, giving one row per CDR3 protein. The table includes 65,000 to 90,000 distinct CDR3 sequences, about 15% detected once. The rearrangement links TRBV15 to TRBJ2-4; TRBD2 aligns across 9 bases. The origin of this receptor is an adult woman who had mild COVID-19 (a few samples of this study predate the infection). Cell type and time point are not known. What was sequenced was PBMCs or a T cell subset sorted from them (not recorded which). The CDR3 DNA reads TGTGCCACCAGCACCCGGGCGGGAGGGCCTTCCAAAAACATTCAGTACTTC. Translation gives CATSTRAGGPSKNIQYF.